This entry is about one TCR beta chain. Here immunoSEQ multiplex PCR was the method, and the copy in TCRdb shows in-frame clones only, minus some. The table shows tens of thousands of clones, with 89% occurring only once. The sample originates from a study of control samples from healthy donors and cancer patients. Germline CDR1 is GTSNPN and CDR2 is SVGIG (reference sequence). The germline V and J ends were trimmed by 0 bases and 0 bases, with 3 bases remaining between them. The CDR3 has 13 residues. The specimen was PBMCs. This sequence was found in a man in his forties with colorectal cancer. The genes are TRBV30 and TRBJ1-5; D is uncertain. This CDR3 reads CAWSVSSNQPQHF. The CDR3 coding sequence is TGTGCCTGGAGTGTGAGTAGCAATCAGCCCCAGCATTTT.